This T cell receptor (beta chain) was sequenced for a study of cytomegalovirus exposure and HLA in healthy donors. The ends were cut back, 3 bases at V and 0 bases at J, with 6 bases in the middle. This CDR3 is 14 amino acids long. Germline CDR1 reads MNHNS; CDR2 reads SASEGT. The PCR employed 60 Vbeta primers together with 13 Jbeta primers. Data came from immunoSEQ multiplex PCR; TCRdb stores just in-frame clones and leaves some out. Of tens of thousands of clones listed, 55% to 85% are singletons. This clone was counted a few times. This chain joins TRBV6-1 and TRBJ2-1, with D possibly being TRBD2 (5 bases). The origin of this receptor is a woman aged 35 to 49 in good health and CMV-seropositive. Sequencing was done on a sample of PBMCs. The CDR3 DNA follows: TGTGCCAGCAGTGATGGGAGCTCCTACAATGAGCAGTTCTTC. Its protein is CASSDGSSYNEQFF.